These 32 T cell receptor beta chains came from one sample sequenced in a study of Graves' ophthalmopathy and Graves' hyperthyroidism. As the template, RNA transcripts were used to amplify TCR beta CDR3 regions. Second-round multiplex PCR followed a first-round RT-PCR using HTBI primers. TCRdb reanalysed the multiplex PCR reads using MiXCR and keeps one entry per CDR3 protein. Here the sample spans about 740,000 distinct CDR3 sequences, around 40% being singletons. The sample was peripheral blood. These TCRs come from an adult man with Graves' ophthalmopathy.

This clonotype has just one count. A much larger clone differs from this one at a single base, so this may be a read error. The chain uses TRBV7-2 and TRBJ2-7; D gene ambiguous. Germline CDR1 reads SGHTA; CDR2 reads FQGNSA. The CDR3 is 11 amino acids. In nucleotides, the CDR3 is TGTGTCAGCAGCCAGGTTTACGAGCAGTACTTC. Translation gives CVSSQVYEQYF.

This clonotype has just a few counts. The rearrangement links TRBV2 to TRBJ1-4; 7 bases match TRBD1. This CDR3 is built from 15 residues. V dropped 5 bases and J dropped 4; count of bases not matched to a gene: 7. Germline CDR1 and CDR2: SNHLY and FYNNEI. The CDR3 DNA is TGTGCCAGCAGTTTATTTCCAGGGGGTAATGAAAAACTGTTTTTT. Translation: CASSLFPGGNEKLFF.

In this sample, this clonotype turned up a few times. The chain employs TRBV27 and TRBJ2-7; 11 bases fit TRBD1. The CDR3 has 15 residues. Germline loops: CDR1 MNHEY, CDR2 SMNVEV (reference sequence). With V trimmed by 5 bases and J by 5 bases, 8 bases remained unmatched. CDR3 protein: CASSPRTGGMNEQYF. The CDR3 DNA is TGTGCCAGCAGTCCCCGGACAGGGGGCATGAACGAGCAGTACTTC.

Comment on this clonotype: A clone one base away is much larger, so this may be a read error. The chain joins TRBV10-3 to TRBJ1-1; 8 bases agree with TRBD1. The CDR3 extends over 18 amino acids. Germline V lookup: CDR1 ENHRY, CDR2 SYGVKD. CDR3 nucleotides: TGTGCCAGCAGTGAGTCCCCTGGAGGCAGGGGGCCGAACACTGAAGCTTTCTTT. Translated: CASSESPGGRGPNTEAFF.

CDR3 nucleotide sequence: TGTGCCAGCAGTTTCCACAGGGGGAACACTGAAGCTTTCTTT. As protein: CASSFHRGNTEAFF. J is TRBJ1-1 and V is TRBV6-5; 7 bases line up with TRBD1. V lost 4 bases to trimming and J lost 1 base; unmatched junction nucleotides: 3. Germline CDR1 is MNHEY and CDR2 is SVGAGI. The CDR3 runs to 14 residues.

The sample holds many counts of this clonotype. The chain links TRBV20-1 to TRBJ1-2, with D possibly TRBD1 on 5 matching bases. V was pared by 5 bases and J by 1 base, with 8 bases between. This CDR3 has 12 residues. CDR1 and CDR2 (germline): DFQATT, SNEGSKA (reference sequence). CDR3 coding DNA: TGCAGTGCTTCGGACAATAACTATGGCTACACCTTC. Translated: CSASDNNYGYTF.

This clonotype occurred once. V usage is TRBV25-1 and J usage is TRBJ2-7, with D unclear. The DNA matches TRBJ2-5 better at its end, which makes the J call doubtful. The CDR3 totals 10 residues. Germline-derived CDR1 and CDR2 are MGHDK and SYGVNS. The CDR3 is CASHQETQYF. In nucleotides, the CDR3 is TGTGCTAGTCATCAAGAGACCCAGTACTTC.

In regard to this clonotype: One base away lies a much larger clone, so this may be a sequencing read error. The CDR3 spells CATSAQGVTGELLF. CDR3 coding DNA: TGTGCCACCAGTGCCCAGGGGGTCACCGGGGAGCTGCTTTTT. J is TRBJ2-2 and V is TRBV24-1; 7 bases agree with TRBD1. Per the germline V gene, CDR1 is KGHDR and CDR2 is SFDVKD. The CDR3 sequence is 14 residues long.

The rearrangement uses TRBV2 and TRBJ2-2; D assignment may be TRBD1 or TRBD2 (5 bases each). V was trimmed by 4 bases and J by 9 bases, leaving 15 bases between them. The CDR3 is 14 amino acids. Germline V CDR1 and CDR2: SNHLY, FYNNEI. As DNA, the CDR3 is TGTGCCAGCAGTGGGGACCCAACCGGTCGGGAGCTGTTTTTT. Its translation is CASSGDPTGRELFF.

V gene TRBV20-1 combines with J gene TRBJ2-5, with 10 bases lining up with TRBD2. V lost 6 bases and J lost 5; bases outside the gene matches: 12. Germline V gene lookup returns CDR1 DFQATT and CDR2 SNEGSKA (reference sequence). The CDR3 extends over 15 amino acids. CDR3 region: CSAGVSSGSRETQYF. The CDR3 DNA is TGCAGTGCCGGAGTGTCTAGCGGGAGTCGGGAGACCCAGTACTTC.

This chain connects TRBV7-8 to TRBJ2-7, with a tentative D call TRBD1 (5 bases). V gave up 5 bases and J gave up 9 bases, with 11 bases separating them. The CDR3 totals 11 residues. Germline V gene data show CDR1 as SGHVS and CDR2 as FQNEAQ. CDR3 loop: CASSVTQGQYF. CDR3 coding DNA: TGTGCCAGCAGCGTAACCCAGGGGCAGTACTTC.

V gene TRBV19 combines with J gene TRBJ1-1; no reliable D call. Germline V gene lookup returns CDR1 LNHDA and CDR2 SQIVND (reference sequence). CDR3 length: 14 amino acids. V was clipped by 0 bases and J by 5 bases, with 10 bases between them. Here the CDR3 reads CASSIDAAMTEAFF. DNA of the CDR3: TGTGCCAGTAGTATAGATGCTGCCATGACTGAAGCTTTCTTT.

The chain couples TRBV20-1 to TRBJ1-5, with unresolved D. Germline V CDR1 and CDR2: DFQATT, SNEGSKA (reference sequence). The CDR3 extends over 15 amino acids. V was trimmed by 4 bases and J by 6 bases, leaving 19 bases between them. CDR3 nucleotide sequence: TGCAGTGCTAAAGATCAAGGACTTGTTAGTCAGCCCCAGCATTTT. It specifies CSAKDQGLVSQPQHF.

The V call is TRBV6-5, the J call TRBJ2-7, with D maybe TRBD2 (6 bases). The V gene lost 5 bases and the J gene lost 4 bases, with 18 bases spanning the gap. The CDR3 is 15 residues long. Per the germline V gene, CDR1 is MNHEY and CDR2 is SVGAGI. The CDR3 nucleotides read TGTGCCAGCAGTGATATTCGGGGGACCCATTACGAGCAGTACTTC. Protein: CASSDIRGTHYEQYF.

In DNA form, the CDR3 reads TGTGCCAGCAGTTTCAGGGAGTACGAGCAGTACTTC. As protein: CASSFREYEQYF. This sequence joins TRBV7-9 and TRBJ2-7; D is possibly TRBD1 or TRBD2 (5 bases each). The V end lost 6 bases, the J end lost 4 bases, and 10 bases lay between the germline ends. CDR1 is SEHNR and CDR2 is FQNEAQ in the germline V gene (reference sequence). The CDR3 totals 12 residues.

The J gene is TRBJ1-2, the V gene TRBV10-3; TRBD1 agrees at 7 bases. J gave up 3 bases and V 3 bases, and 10 bases lay outside the gene matches. The CDR3 length is 16 residues. Per the germline V gene, CDR1 is ENHRY and CDR2 is SYGVKD. The CDR3 loop reads CAISDGTAGADYGYTF. The CDR3 DNA sequence: TGTGCCATCAGTGATGGGACAGCTGGGGCGGACTATGGCTACACCTTC.

This clonotype occurred many times. This chain uses TRBV9 with TRBJ1-6; D gene uncertain. This CDR3 is 13 amino acids long. Trimming took off 3 bases at V and 6 bases at J, with 7 bases between the two ends. Germline assignment: CDR1 SGDLS and CDR2 YYNGEE. In nucleotides, the CDR3 is TGTGCCAGCAGCGCCCAGACTAATTCACCCCTCCACTTT. Encoded protein: CASSAQTNSPLHF.

This clonotype was seen ten or more times. The V gene is TRBV7-2, the J gene TRBJ2-6, with D hard to call. CDR1 SGHTA and CDR2 FQGNSA come from the germline V gene. V lost 6 bases to trimming and J lost 0 bases, with 15 bases between them. This CDR3 contains 17 residues. CDR3 bases: TGTGCCAGCAGTACTCTGTTGAGGACCTCTGGGGCCAACGTCCTGACTTTC. Translated: CASSTLLRTSGANVLTF.

The table lists this clonotype with a count of one. J is TRBJ2-2 and V is TRBV7-9; D may be TRBD2 (6 bases). The CDR3 loop spans 15 amino acids. V lost 9 bases and J 3 bases, leaving 17 bases between the germline ends. Germline V gene data show CDR1 as SEHNR and CDR2 as FQNEAQ (reference sequence). The CDR3 protein is CASSGLAIDTGELFF. As DNA, the CDR3 is TGTGCCAGTAGTGGTCTAGCGATCGACACCGGGGAGCTGTTTTTT.

Notes on this clonotype: A much larger clone sits a single nucleotide away, making a read error possible. The chain has TRBV2 and TRBJ1-1; 8 bases are a match to TRBD1. The CDR3 has 14 residues. Germline V gene sequence: CDR1 SNHLY, CDR2 FYNNEI. The CDR3 sequence: CASRHRGLNTGAFF. DNA of the CDR3: TGTGCCAGCAGGCACAGGGGGTTGAACACTGGAGCTTTCTTT.

As concerns this clonotype: A read error may explain this, as a much larger clone is one base away. This chain joins TRBV9 and TRBJ2-6, with D possibly matching TRBD1 (5 bases). There are 15 residues in the CDR3. Germline CDR1 is SGDLS and CDR2 is YYNGEE. The CDR3 protein is CASSGHTSGADVLTF. The CDR3 coding sequence is TGTGCCAGCAGCGGTCACACCTCTGGGGCCGACGTCCTGACTTTC.

The chain combines TRBV7-9 with TRBJ2-5; TRBD2 might be the D (6 bases). From germline, CDR1 is SEHNR and CDR2 FQNEAQ (reference sequence). This CDR3 contains 16 residues. Trimming left V 6 bases short and J 7 bases short, with 24 bases between. This chain's CDR3 is CASSATGTALLGTQYF. The CDR3 region has the DNA TGTGCCAGCAGTGCAACCGGGACTGCTCTTCTGGGGACCCAGTACTTC.

V and J are TRBV10-3 and TRBJ1-1, with D unclear. The V end lost 2 bases, the J end lost 4 bases, and 17 bases lay between the germline ends. Germline V lookup: CDR1 ENHRY, CDR2 SYGVKD. The length of the CDR3 is 16 residues. In DNA, the CDR3 is TGTGCCATCAGTGAGAAGGCAGGCAGTCTCGGCACTGAAGCTTTCTTT. Its translation is CAISEKAGSLGTEAFF.

Notes on this clonotype: A much larger clone lies a single base off, so this may be a read error. This chain links TRBV25-1 with TRBJ2-2, with TRBD1 as a possible D gene (6 bases). The length of the CDR3 is 14 residues. Per the germline V gene, CDR1 is MGHDK and CDR2 is SYGVNS. Here the CDR3 reads CAKKRGYETGELLF. The CDR3 coding sequence is TGTGCCAAAAAGAGGGGGTACGAGACCGGGGAGCTGCTTTTT.

This clonotype was counted ten times or more. This chain joins TRBV7-8 and TRBJ1-1; possible D gene TRBD1, 6 bases. V lost 5 bases, J lost 1 base, and 11 bases lay in between. The CDR3 loop spans 14 amino acids. Germline-derived CDR1 and CDR2 are SGHVS and FQNEAQ. The DNA for the CDR3 is TGTGCCAGCAGCAGAAACAGGGAGAACACTGAAGCTTTCTTT. It encodes CASSRNRENTEAFF. Full variable domain (remainder filled in from reference TRBV7-8 and TRBJ1-1): GAGVSQSPRYKVAKRGQDVALRCDPISGHVSLFWYQQALGQGPEFLTYFQNEAQLDKSGLPSDRFFAERPEGSVSTLKIQRTQQEDSAVYLCASSRNRENTEAFFGQGTRLTVV.

V is TRBV10-3 and J is TRBJ1-1; D is ambiguous. The CDR3 sequence is 13 residues long. The germline CDR1 and CDR2 sequences are ENHRY and SYGVKD. V dropped 10 bases and J dropped 1 base, with 13 bases sitting between them. The CDR3 loop is CASRYPGNTEAFF. DNA for the CDR3: TGTGCCAGCAGGTACCCAGGGAACACTGAAGCTTTCTTT.

The chain recombines TRBV9 with TRBJ1-4; 8 nucleotides line up with TRBD1. The CDR3 covers 15 residues. The germline V gene encodes CDR1 SGDLS and CDR2 YYNGEE. Germline trimming cut 5 bases from V and 2 bases from J; bases unmatched to any gene: 5. CDR3 coding DNA: TGTGCCAGCAGAACCCAGGGGGCTACTAATGAAAAACTGTTTTTT. Translated, it gives CASRTQGATNEKLFF.

About this clonotype: The CDR3 does not end in the conserved phenylalanine or tryptophan, so this is likely a read error. The rearrangement links TRBV10-2 to TRBJ1-6; tentative D call: TRBD1 (5 bases). The CDR3 runs 16 residues. Trimming removed 3 bases from V and 0 bases from J, with 9 bases in between. CDR1 WSHSY and CDR2 SAAADI come from the germline V gene. CDR3 residues: CASSERQSSYNSPLHL. CDR3 sequence (DNA): TGCGCCAGCAGTGAAAGACAGAGCTCCTATAATTCACCCCTCCACCTT.

This clonotype was observed many times. The gene calls are TRBV20-1 and TRBJ2-7; 14 bases agree with TRBD2. This CDR3 region has 16 residues. Germline CDR1 and CDR2: DFQATT and SNEGSKA (reference sequence). The junction had 5 bases not matched to a gene; V was cut back by 1 base and J by 3 bases. The DNA of the CDR3 is TGCAGTGCTAGAGGGACTAGCGGGAGGTTGGGCTACGAGCAGTACTTC. The encoded protein is CSARGTSGRLGYEQYF.

The chain links TRBV2 to TRBJ2-5, with TRBD1 matching 7 bases. Germline V gene lookup returns CDR1 SNHLY and CDR2 FYNNEI. Germline trimming cut 6 bases from V and 14 bases from J; bases unmatched to any gene: 6. CDR3 length: 10 residues. The CDR3 here is CASRNRGHYF. In DNA, the CDR3 is TGTGCCAGCAGGAACAGGGGACACTACTTC.

This sequence joins TRBV25-1 and TRBJ2-7; possible D gene TRBD1, 6 bases. The CDR3 runs 13 residues. Trimming removed 5 bases at V and 5 bases at J, with 13 bases between. Germline V gives CDR1 MGHDK, CDR2 SYGVNS. Here the CDR3 reads CASSPRTVNEQYF. The CDR3 bases are TGTGCCAGCAGTCCCAGGACAGTTAACGAGCAGTACTTC.

A single count supports this clonotype. The CDR3 sequence: CSFSWGGDQPQHF. CDR3 bases: TGCAGCTTTAGTTGGGGAGGGGATCAGCCCCAGCATTTT. V gene TRBV29-1 combines with J gene TRBJ1-5, with a possible D match to TRBD1 (5 bases). Germline CDR1 reads SQVTM; CDR2 reads ANQGSEA. With 8 bases removed from V and 5 bases from J, the gap between germline ends came to 16 bases. The CDR3 consists of 13 residues. Supplemented by reference TRBV29-1 and TRBJ1-5, the full variable domain reads SAVISQKPSRDICQRGTSLTIQCQVDSQVTMMFWYRQQPGQSLTLIATANQGSEATYESGFVIDKFPISRPNLTFSTLTVSNMSPEDSSIYLCSFSWGGDQPQHFGDGTRLSIL.